This T cell receptor beta chain was captured by sequencing in a study of T-cell memory formation after mild COVID-19. Germline CDR1 reads SGHDN; CDR2 reads FVKESK. CDR3 length: 11 amino acids. V was shortened by 3 bases and J by 7 bases, with 7 bases between the two germline ends. TCRdb re-called the 5' RACE reads through MiXCR, storing one row per CDR3 protein. There are 250,000 to 350,000 distinct CDR3 sequences in the sample; more than 15% occur only once, and roughly 20% lies in the top ten. The TCR originated in a man between 18 and 35 years old who had mild COVID-19 (a few samples of this study predate the infection). Cell type and time point are not known. Sequencing input: PBMCs or a T cell subset sorted from them (not recorded which). The V gene is TRBV14, the J gene TRBJ2-7; D is unclear. In nucleotides, the CDR3 is TGTGCCAGCAGCCAGGCGGAAGAGCAGTACTTC. The encoded protein is CASSQAEEQYF.